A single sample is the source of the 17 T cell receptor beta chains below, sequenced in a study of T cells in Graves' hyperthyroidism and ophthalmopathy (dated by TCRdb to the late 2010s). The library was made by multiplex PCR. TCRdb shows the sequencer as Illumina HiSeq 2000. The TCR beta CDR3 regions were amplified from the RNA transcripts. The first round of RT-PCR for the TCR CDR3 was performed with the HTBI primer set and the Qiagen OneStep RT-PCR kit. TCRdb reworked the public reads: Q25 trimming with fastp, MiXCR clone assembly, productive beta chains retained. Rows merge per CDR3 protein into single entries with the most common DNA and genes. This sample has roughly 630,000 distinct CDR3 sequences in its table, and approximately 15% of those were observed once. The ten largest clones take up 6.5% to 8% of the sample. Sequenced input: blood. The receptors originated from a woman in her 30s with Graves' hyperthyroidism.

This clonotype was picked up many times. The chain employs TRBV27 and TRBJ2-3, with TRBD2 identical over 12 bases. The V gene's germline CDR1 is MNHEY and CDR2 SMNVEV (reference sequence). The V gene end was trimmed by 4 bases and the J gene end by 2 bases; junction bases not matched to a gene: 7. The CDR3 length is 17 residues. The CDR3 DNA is TGTGCCAGCAGTTGGCGACTAGCGGGGGATAACACAGATACGCAGTATTTT. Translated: CASSWRLAGDNTDTQYF.

CDR3 nucleotide sequence: TGTGCCAGCAGCTTAGGAAGTAGCGGTTACGAGCAGTACTTC. It specifies CASSLGSSGYEQYF. The chain has TRBV7-9 and TRBJ2-7; TRBD2 might be the D (6 bases). CDR1 is SEHNR and CDR2 is FQNEAQ in the germline V gene (reference sequence). The CDR3 is 14 amino acids. Trimming cost V 1 base and J 4 bases, with 11 bases left between them.

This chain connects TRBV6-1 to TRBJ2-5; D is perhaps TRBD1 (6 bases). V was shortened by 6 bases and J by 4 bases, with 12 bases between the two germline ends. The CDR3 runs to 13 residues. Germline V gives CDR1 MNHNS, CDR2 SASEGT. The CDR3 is CASRWDNRETQYF. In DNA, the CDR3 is TGTGCCAGCAGATGGGACAATCGAGAGACCCAGTACTTC.

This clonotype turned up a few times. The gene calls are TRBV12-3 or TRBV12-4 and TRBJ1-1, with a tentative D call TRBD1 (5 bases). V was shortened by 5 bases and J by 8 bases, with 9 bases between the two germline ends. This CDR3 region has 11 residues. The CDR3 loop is CASSKGREAFF. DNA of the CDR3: TGTGCCAGCAGTAAGGGACGAGAAGCTTTCTTT.

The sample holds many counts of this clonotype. The CDR3 DNA reads TGTGCCAGCAGGGAACGGGCGGGAGAGGTCCCCTACGAGCAGTACTTC. Amino acid sequence: CASRERAGEVPYEQYF. The gene calls are TRBV6-1 and TRBJ2-7; 7 bases line up with TRBD2. The CDR3 extends over 16 amino acids. J was trimmed by 2 bases and V by 6 bases; bases with no gene match: 13. CDR1 is MNHNS, CDR2 SASEGT, per germline.

CDR3 coding DNA: TGTGCCAGCAGCTTAGAACCTGTGCAGGACCTTTTTGGAAACACCATATATTTT. It codes for CASSLEPVQDLFGNTIYF. This chain links TRBV7-9 with TRBJ1-3; no clear D. The germline CDR1 and CDR2 sequences are SEHNR and FQNEAQ (reference sequence). Between the trimmed V and J ends, which lost 1 base and 3 bases, there was a span of 19 bases. The CDR3 has 18 amino acids.

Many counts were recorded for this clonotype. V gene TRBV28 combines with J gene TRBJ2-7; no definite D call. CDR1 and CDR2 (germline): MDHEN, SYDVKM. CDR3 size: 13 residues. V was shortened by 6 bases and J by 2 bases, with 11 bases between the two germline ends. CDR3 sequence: CASSTDVAYEQYF. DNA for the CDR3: TGTGCCAGCAGCACGGACGTGGCCTACGAGCAGTACTTC.

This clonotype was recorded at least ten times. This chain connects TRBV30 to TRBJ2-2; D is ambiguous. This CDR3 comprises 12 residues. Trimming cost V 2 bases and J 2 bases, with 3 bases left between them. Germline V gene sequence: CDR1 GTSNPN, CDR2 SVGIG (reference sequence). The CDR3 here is CAWSSNTGELFF. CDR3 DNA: TGTGCCTGGAGTTCCAACACCGGGGAGCTGTTTTTT. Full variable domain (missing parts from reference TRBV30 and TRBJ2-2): SQTIHQWPATLVQPVGSPLSLECTVEGTSNPNLYWYRQAAGRGLQLLFYSVGIGQISSEVPQNLSASRPQDRQFILSSKKLLLSDSGFYLCAWSSNTGELFFGEGSRLTVL.

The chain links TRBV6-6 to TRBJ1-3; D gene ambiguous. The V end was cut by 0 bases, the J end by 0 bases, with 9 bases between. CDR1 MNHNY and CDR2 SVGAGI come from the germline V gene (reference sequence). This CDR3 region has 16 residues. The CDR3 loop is CASSYSSEVSGNTIYF. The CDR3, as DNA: TGTGCCAGCAGTTACTCGAGCGAGGTCTCTGGAAACACCATATATTTT.

The CDR3 loop is CASSPPRAGTSGSTDTQYF. In DNA, the CDR3 is TGTGCCAGCAGTCCACCCCGGGCCGGGACTAGCGGGAGCACAGATACGCAGTATTTT. J is TRBJ2-3 and V is TRBV27, with 12 bases lining up with TRBD2. The V gene's germline CDR1 is MNHEY and CDR2 SMNVEV (reference sequence). With V trimmed by 5 bases and J by 0 bases, 12 bases remained unmatched. This CDR3 has 19 amino acids.

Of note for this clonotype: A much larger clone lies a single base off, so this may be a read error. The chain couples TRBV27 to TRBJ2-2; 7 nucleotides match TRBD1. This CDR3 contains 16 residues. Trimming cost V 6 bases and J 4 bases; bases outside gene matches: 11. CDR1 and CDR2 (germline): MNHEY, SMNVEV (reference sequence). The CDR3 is CASSQTGTEVTGELFF. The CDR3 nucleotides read TGTGCCAGCAGCCAGACCGGGACAGAGGTCACCGGGGAGCTGTTTTTT.

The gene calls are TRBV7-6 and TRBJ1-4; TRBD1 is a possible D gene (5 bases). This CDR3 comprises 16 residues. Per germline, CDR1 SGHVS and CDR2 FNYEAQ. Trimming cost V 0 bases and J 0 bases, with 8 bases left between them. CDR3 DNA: TGTGCCAGCAGCTTAGCCCCGACAGCAACTAATGAAAAACTGTTTTTT. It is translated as CASSLAPTATNEKLFF.

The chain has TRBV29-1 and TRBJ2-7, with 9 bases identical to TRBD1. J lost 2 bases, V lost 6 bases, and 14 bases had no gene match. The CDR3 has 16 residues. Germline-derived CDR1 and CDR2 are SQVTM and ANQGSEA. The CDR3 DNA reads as TGCAGCGTGTACGAAACCCCCGGGACAGGGACCTACGAGCAGTACTTC. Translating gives CSVYETPGTGTYEQYF.

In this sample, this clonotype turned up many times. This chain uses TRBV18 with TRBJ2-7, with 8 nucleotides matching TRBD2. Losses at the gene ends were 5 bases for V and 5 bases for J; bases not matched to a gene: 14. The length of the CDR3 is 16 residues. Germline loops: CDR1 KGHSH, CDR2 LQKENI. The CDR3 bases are TGTGCCAGCTCAGGAACAGAAAGGACTAGCATAAACGAGCAGTACTTC. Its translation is CASSGTERTSINEQYF.

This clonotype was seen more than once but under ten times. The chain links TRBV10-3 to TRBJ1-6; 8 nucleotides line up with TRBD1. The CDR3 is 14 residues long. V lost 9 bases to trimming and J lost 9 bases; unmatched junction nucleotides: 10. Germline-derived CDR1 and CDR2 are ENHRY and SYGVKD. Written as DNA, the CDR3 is TGTGCCATTAATAAGGACAGGGACGGTTCACCCCTCCACTTT. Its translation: CAINKDRDGSPLHF.

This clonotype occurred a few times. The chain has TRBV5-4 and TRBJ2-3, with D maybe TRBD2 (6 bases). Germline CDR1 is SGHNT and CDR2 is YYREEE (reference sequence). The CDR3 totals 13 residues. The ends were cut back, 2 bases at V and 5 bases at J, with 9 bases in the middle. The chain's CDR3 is CASSFWGEDTQYF. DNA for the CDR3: TGTGCCAGCAGCTTCTGGGGGGAAGATACGCAGTATTTT. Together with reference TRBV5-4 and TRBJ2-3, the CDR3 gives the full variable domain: ETGVTQSPTHLIKTRGQQVTLRCSSQSGHNTVSWYQQALGQGPQFIFQYYREEENGRGNFPPRFSGLQFPNYSSELNVNALELDDSALYLCASSFWGEDTQYFGPGTRLTVL.

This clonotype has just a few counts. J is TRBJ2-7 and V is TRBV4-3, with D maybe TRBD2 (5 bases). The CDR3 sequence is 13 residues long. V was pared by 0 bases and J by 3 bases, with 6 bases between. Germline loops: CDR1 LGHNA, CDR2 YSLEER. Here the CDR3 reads CASSQDGGYEQYF. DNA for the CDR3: TGCGCCAGCAGCCAAGATGGAGGCTACGAGCAGTACTTC.